Sequencing of this T cell receptor beta chain was carried out in a study of shared T cell receptors in the human thymus. The repertoire was sequenced with immunoSEQ multiplex PCR; TCRdb's copy has only in-frame clones and lacks some. The sample lists 630,000 or so clones; around 87% were seen once. The sample was also linked to a second study, of human thymus T cells. This second study notes: Healthy Finnish infants undergoing corrective surgery for congenital heart defects were used as donors. Thymus pieces cut out during corrective heart surgery were the tissue that was used. Biased V and J segment usage appeared in thymus and peripheral blood. Highly overlapping thymic repertoires in unrelated individuals were reported by related research.

This clonotype was obtained from a boy under three years old with a congenital heart defect. The source material was thymocytes.

CDR3 amino acids: CASSQEAGEVYNEQFF. The CDR3 coding sequence is TGCGCCAGCAGCCAAGAGGCGGGGGAGGTCTACAATGAGCAGTTCTTC. The chain recombines TRBV4-3 with TRBJ2-1; 7 bases fit TRBD2. Unmatched junction bases numbered 5, after V lost 0 bases and J lost 3 bases. Germline CDR1 LGHNA, CDR2 YSLEER. This CDR3 contains 16 residues.